The clone carrying this T cell receptor beta chain appeared a single time. Its antigen is as yet unknown. This sample is part of a study of a mutant IDH1 vaccine in newly diagnosed glioma. For the study at large: Beginning 4-6 weeks after radiotherapy alone, or with temozolomide cycles, vaccination took place. Previous care, which was radiotherapy, temozolomide, or both, most often involved both.

Study outcomes and limitations: Any relationship between pseudoprogression and changes in top peripheral T cell clonotypes seemed absent.

Time point denoted: week 35, safety follow-up. The investigators gave 300 ug of mutant IDH1 20-mer peptide in each vaccine dose, together with topical imiquimod. Weeks 1, 3, 5, 7, 11, 15, 19 and 23 were when patients received their eight vaccinations. V lost 2 bases and J lost 5; bases outside the gene matches: 7. From germline, CDR1 is ENHRY and CDR2 SYGVKD. The CDR3 is 17 residues long. Only in-frame clones appear in the TCRdb table, and some are missing; sequencing was by immunoSEQ multiplex PCR. The sample has approximately 50,000 clones, approximately 79% seen once; the top ten hold approximately 6.3%.

This receptor was obtained from a man aged 35 to 55 with glioma. This chain joins TRBV10-3 and TRBJ2-2; TRBD1 agrees at 11 bases. This specimen was PBMCs, taken from a glioma patient whose treatment included an IDH1 peptide vaccine. CDR3 sequence (DNA): TGTGCCATCAGTGAGGCCCCGGGACAGGGGGTTACCGGGGAGCTGTTTTTT. Encoded protein: CAISEAPGQGVTGELFF.